A selection of T cell receptor beta chains follows, all from one sample in a study of control samples from healthy donors and cancer patients. The assay was immunoSEQ multiplex PCR, and TCRdb's table has in-frame clones only and misses some. Seen here are about 150,000 clones, approximately 96% observed once, and the top ten hold around 6.2%. Material: blood. The origin of the receptors is a man aged 40-50 years in good health. CDR3s include the opening cysteine and the closing phenylalanine or tryptophan. The D gene is left open where the match is weak. A row's size may be missing; if present it is once, few, many or a size class.

CDR3 DNA,CDR3 protein,V gene,clone size,J gene,D gene
TGTGCCAGCAGCCAGGCCTCTGGAAACACCATATATTTT,CASSQASGNTIYF,TRBV14,once,TRBJ1-3,.
TGTGCCAGCAGCTTAGCAGGTGACAGGGGTTATGGCTACACCTTC,CASSLAGDRGYGYTF,TRBV7-9,.,TRBJ1-2,TRBD1
TGCGCCAGCAGCTTGGGGCAGACCTACAATGAGCAGTTCTTC,CASSLGQTYNEQFF,TRBV5-1,.,TRBJ2-1,.
TGTGCTAGTGGTTCGCCCTCAACAGGGGGGGAGACCCAGTACTTC,CASGSPSTGGETQYF,TRBV12-5,.,TRBJ2-5,TRBD1
TGTGCCTGGAAAACAGGGACACCGGCCCCCTACGAGCAGTACTTC,CAWKTGTPAPYEQYF,TRBV30,.,TRBJ2-7,.
TGTGCCAGCAGCGTAGGTGGGCGGGGGGACCCCTACAATGAGCAGTTCTTC,CASSVGGRGDPYNEQFF,TRBV9,.,TRBJ2-1,TRBD2
TGTGCCAGCAGTGAAGCAGGCGGAGGTCTCTATGGCTACACCTTC,CASSEAGGGLYGYTF,TRBV6-1,.,TRBJ1-2,.
TGTGCCAGCAGCTTTCGGCCGGAGATCTATAATTCACCCCTCCACTTT,CASSFRPEIYNSPLHF,TRBV7-6,.,TRBJ1-6,.
TGTGCCTGGAGTCGGCAGGGGGCGGACAGAGGCTACACCTTC,CAWSRQGADRGYTF,TRBV30,once,TRBJ1-2,TRBD1
TGTGCCAGCAGTTTTGGGACGAGAGCTAGAGCTTTCTTT,CASSFGTRARAFF,TRBV12-3/TRBV12-4,.,TRBJ1-1,.
TGTGCCAGCAGCTTCTTGACTTCCCTAGTTGGCACCTCTGACTATGGCTACACCTTC,CASSFLTSLVGTSDYGYTF,TRBV7-2,.,TRBJ1-2,.
TGTGCCAGCAGTTACATGAACTCCTACAATGAGCAGTTCTTC,CASSYMNSYNEQFF,TRBV6-2/TRBV6-3,.,TRBJ2-1,.